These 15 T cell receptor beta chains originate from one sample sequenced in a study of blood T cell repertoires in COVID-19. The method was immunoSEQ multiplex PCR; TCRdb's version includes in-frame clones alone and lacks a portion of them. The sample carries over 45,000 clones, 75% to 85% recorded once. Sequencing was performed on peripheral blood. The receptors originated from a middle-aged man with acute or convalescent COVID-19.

For the CDR3, the DNA is TGTGCCAGCAGCGTATCTAGCGGGGGACGCACAGATACGCAGTATTTT. Protein sequence: CASSVSSGGRTDTQYF. The genes are TRBV9 and TRBJ2-3; 10 bases fit TRBD2. Germline trimming cut 1 base from V and 1 base from J; bases unmatched to any gene: 3. The CDR3 covers 16 residues. The germline V gene encodes CDR1 SGDLS and CDR2 YYNGEE.

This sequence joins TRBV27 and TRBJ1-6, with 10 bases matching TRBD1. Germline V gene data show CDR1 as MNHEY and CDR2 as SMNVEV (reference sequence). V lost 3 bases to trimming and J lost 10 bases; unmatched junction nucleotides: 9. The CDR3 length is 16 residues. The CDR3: CASSFFATGGGSPLHF. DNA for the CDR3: TGTGCCAGCAGTTTCTTTGCGACAGGGGGCGGATCACCCCTCCACTTT.

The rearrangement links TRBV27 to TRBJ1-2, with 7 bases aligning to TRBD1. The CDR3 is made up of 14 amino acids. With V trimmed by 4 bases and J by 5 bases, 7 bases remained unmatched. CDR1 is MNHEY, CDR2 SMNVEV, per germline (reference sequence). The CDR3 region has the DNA TGTGCCAGCAGTTCCCTCGGACAGGTTTATGGCTACACCTTC. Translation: CASSSLGQVYGYTF.

The CDR3 spells CASSTPGLIDDTQYF. CDR3 sequence (DNA): TGTGCCAGCAGCACTCCGGGACTAATTGATGATACGCAGTATTTT. The J gene is TRBJ2-3, the V gene TRBV9; TRBD2 matches at 7 bases. CDR3 length equals 15 residues. Germline V gene lookup returns CDR1 SGDLS and CDR2 YYNGEE. V shed 4 bases and J 6 bases; nucleotides not matched to a gene: 11.

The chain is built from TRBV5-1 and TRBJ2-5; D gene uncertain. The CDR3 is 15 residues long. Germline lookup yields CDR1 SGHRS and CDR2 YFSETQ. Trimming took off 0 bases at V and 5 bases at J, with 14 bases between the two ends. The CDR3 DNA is TGCGCCAGCAGCTTGGTGGCAGGATCGGTTGAGACCCAGTACTTC. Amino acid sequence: CASSLVAGSVETQYF. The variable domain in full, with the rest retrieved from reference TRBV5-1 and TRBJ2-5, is KAGVTQTPRYLIKTRGQQVTLSCSPISGHRSVSWYQQTPGQGLQFLFEYFSETQRNKGNFPGRFSGRQFSNSRSEMNVSTLELGDSALYLCASSLVAGSVETQYFGPGTRLLVL.

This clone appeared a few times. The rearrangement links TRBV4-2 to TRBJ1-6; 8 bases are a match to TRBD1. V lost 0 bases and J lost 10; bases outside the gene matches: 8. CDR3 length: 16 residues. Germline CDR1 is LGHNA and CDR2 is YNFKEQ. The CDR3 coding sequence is TGTGCCAGCAGCCAAGATCAGGGGGCCCAAAGATCACCCCTCCACTTT. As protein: CASSQDQGAQRSPLHF.

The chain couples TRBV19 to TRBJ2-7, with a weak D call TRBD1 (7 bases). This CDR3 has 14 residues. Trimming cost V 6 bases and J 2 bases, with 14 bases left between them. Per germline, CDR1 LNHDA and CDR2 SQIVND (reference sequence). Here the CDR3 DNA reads TGTGCCAGTAGAGGGGGCGGGGTTACCTACGAGCAGTACTTC. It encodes CASRGGGVTYEQYF.

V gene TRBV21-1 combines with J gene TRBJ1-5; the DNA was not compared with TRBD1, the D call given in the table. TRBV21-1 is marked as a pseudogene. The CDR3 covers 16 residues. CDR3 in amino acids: CASSTMTEYSNQPQHF. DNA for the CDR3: TGTGCCAGCAGCACAATGACAGAGTATAGCAATCAGCCCCAGCATTTT.

The CDR3, as DNA: TGCGCCAGCAGCTTGGGGGGGACAGGGGCTCAAGAGACCCAGTACTTC. The encoded protein is CASSLGGTGAQETQYF. V is TRBV5-1 and J is TRBJ2-5; TRBD1 matches 10 bases. V lost 0 bases and J lost 2; bases outside the gene matches: 4. CDR1 SGHRS and CDR2 YFSETQ come from the germline V gene. There are 16 residues in the CDR3.

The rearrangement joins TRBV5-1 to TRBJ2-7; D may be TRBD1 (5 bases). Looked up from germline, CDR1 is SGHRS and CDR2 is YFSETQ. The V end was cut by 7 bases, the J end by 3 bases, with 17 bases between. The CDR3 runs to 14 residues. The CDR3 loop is CASQDTGPNYEQYF. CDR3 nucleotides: TGCGCCAGCCAGGACACAGGACCGAACTACGAGCAGTACTTC. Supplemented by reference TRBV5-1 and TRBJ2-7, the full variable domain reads KAGVTQTPRYLIKTRGQQVTLSCSPISGHRSVSWYQQTPGQGLQFLFEYFSETQRNKGNFPGRFSGRQFSNSRSEMNVSTLELGDSALYLCASQDTGPNYEQYFGPGTRLTVT.

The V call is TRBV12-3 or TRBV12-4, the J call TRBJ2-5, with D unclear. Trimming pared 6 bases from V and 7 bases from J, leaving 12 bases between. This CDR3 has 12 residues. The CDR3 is CASSWVPGTQYF. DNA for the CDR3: TGTGCCAGCAGCTGGGTCCCAGGGACCCAGTACTTC.

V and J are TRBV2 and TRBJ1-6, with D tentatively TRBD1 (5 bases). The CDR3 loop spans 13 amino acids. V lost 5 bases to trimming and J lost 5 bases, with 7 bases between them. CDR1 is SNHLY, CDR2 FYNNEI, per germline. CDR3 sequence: CASSLTDNSPLHF. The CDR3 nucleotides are TGTGCCAGCAGTTTGACAGATAATTCACCCCTCCACTTT.

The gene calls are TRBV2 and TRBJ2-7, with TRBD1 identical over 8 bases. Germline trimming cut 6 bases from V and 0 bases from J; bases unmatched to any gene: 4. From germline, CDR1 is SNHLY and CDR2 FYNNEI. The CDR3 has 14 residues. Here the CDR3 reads CASRGDRISYEQYF. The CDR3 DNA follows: TGTGCCAGCAGAGGGGACAGGATCTCCTACGAGCAGTACTTC.

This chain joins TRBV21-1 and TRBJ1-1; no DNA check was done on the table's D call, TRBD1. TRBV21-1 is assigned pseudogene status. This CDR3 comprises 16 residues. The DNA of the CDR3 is TGTGCCAGCAGTCAGGAAGGGGGCTTGAGAAACACTGAAGCTTTCTTT. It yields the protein CASSQEGGLRNTEAFF.

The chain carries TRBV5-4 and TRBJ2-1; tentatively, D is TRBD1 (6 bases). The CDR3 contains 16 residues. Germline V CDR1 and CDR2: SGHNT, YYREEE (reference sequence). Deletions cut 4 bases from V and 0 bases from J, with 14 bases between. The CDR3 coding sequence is TGTGCCAGCAGCAAAGACAGGCCCTCCTCCTACAATGAGCAGTTCTTC. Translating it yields CASSKDRPSSYNEQFF.